Below, 9 T cell receptor beta chains from the same sample are listed, as sequenced in a study of blood T cell repertoires in COVID-19. The repertoire was sequenced with immunoSEQ multiplex PCR; TCRdb's copy has only in-frame clones and lacks some. The sample lists a few hundred thousand clones; roughly 90% were seen once. The specimen was peripheral blood. Every receptor here comes from a woman aged 30 to 39 with COVID-19, enrolled during active disease.

V is TRBV5-4 and J is TRBJ2-2; possible D gene TRBD2, 6 bases. The CDR3 covers 16 residues. Germline V gene data show CDR1 as SGHNT and CDR2 as YYREEE (reference sequence). Between the trimmed V and J ends, which lost 2 bases and 2 bases, there was a span of 13 bases. The CDR3 nucleotides are TGTGCCAGCAGCTTTCCCGGGAGCCTAAACACCGGGGAGCTGTTTTTT. It codes for CASSFPGSLNTGELFF.

V gene TRBV24-1 combines with J gene TRBJ2-1, with D possibly TRBD1 on 6 matching bases. Trimming cost V 4 bases and J 10 bases, with 13 bases left between them. The V gene's germline CDR1 is KGHDR and CDR2 SFDVKD. The CDR3 consists of 13 residues. The CDR3 sequence is CATSESTGFEQFF. The CDR3 nucleotides read TGTGCCACCAGTGAGAGTACAGGGTTCGAGCAGTTCTTC.

The chain is built from TRBV2 and TRBJ2-3; 10 nucleotides match TRBD2. V lost 8 bases, J lost 2 bases, and 7 bases stayed unmatched. CDR3 size: 15 residues. The V gene's germline CDR1 is SNHLY and CDR2 FYNNEI. The CDR3 bases are TGTGCCAGCGCCTTGCTAGCGGGAGACACAGATACGCAGTATTTT. It translates to CASALLAGDTDTQYF. Together with reference TRBV2 and TRBJ2-3, the CDR3 gives the full variable domain: EPEVTQTPSHQVTQMGQEVILRCVPISNHLYFYWYRQILGQKVEFLVSFYNNEISEKSEIFDDQFSVERPDGSNFTLKIRSTKLEDSAMYFCASALLAGDTDTQYFGPGTRLTVL.

The V gene is TRBV27, the J gene TRBJ2-1; 9 bases line up with TRBD1. The CDR3 has 16 residues. Per the germline V gene, CDR1 is MNHEY and CDR2 is SMNVEV (reference sequence). V gave up 0 bases and J gave up 6 bases; unmatched junction bases: 6. Written as DNA, the CDR3 is TGTGCCAGCAGTTTATCAGGGACAGGGACTATCAATGAGCAGTTCTTC. It specifies CASSLSGTGTINEQFF.

A word on this clone: Other DNA sequences in the sample encode the same CDR3. This chain joins TRBV7-2 and TRBJ1-1, with TRBD1 matching 9 bases. Germline values: CDR1 SGHTA, CDR2 FQGNSA. V lost 1 base, J lost 1 base, and 1 base stayed unmatched. This CDR3 spans 15 amino acids. The CDR3 spells CASSLVGQGNTEAFF. The CDR3 nucleotides are TGTGCCAGCAGCTTAGTGGGACAGGGGAACACTGAAGCTTTCTTT. The complete variable domain, with remaining parts taken from reference TRBV7-2 and TRBJ1-1, reads GAGVSQSPSNKVTEKGKDVELRCDPISGHTALYWYRQSLGQGLEFLIYFQGNSAPDKSGLPSDRFSAERTGGSVSTLTIQRTQQEDSAVYLCASSLVGQGNTEAFFGQGTRLTVV.

The chain couples TRBV9 to TRBJ1-5; 8 bases fit TRBD1. The CDR3 covers 15 residues. The germline gives CDR1 SGDLS, CDR2 YYNGEE. The V gene end was trimmed by 5 bases and the J gene end by 5 bases; junction bases not matched to a gene: 9. The CDR3 coding sequence is TGTGCCAGCAGTAAGACAGGGGATATTCATCAGCCCCAGCATTTT. Translation gives CASSKTGDIHQPQHF.

The chain carries TRBV18 and TRBJ2-3, with D hard to call. V lost 0 bases to trimming and J lost 2 bases, with 3 bases between them. This CDR3 is 13 amino acids long. Germline V gene data show CDR1 as KGHSH and CDR2 as LQKENI. The CDR3 DNA follows: TGTGCCAGCTCACCACCCAACACAGATACGCAGTATTTT. It codes for CASSPPNTDTQYF.

V usage is TRBV3-1 (or the pseudogene TRBV3-2) and J usage is TRBJ1-5, with D possibly matching TRBD1 (6 bases). Germline V gene data show CDR1 as LGHDT and CDR2 as YNNKEL (reference sequence). V lost 5 bases and J 0 bases, leaving 14 bases between the germline ends. This CDR3 spans 16 amino acids. The CDR3 DNA reads as TGTGCCAGCAGCACTGACGGACAGTATAGCAATCAGCCCCAGCATTTT. It is translated as CASSTDGQYSNQPQHF.

The chain is built from TRBV28 and TRBJ1-2, with 8 bases identical to TRBD1. The CDR3 runs 17 residues. V dropped 5 bases and J dropped 7; count of bases not matched to a gene: 18. Germline values: CDR1 MDHEN, CDR2 SYDVKM. The CDR3 region has the DNA TGTGCCAGCAGTACCCCTGAGGGGATAAGGGACAGGCGTGGCTACACCTTC. Its translation: CASSTPEGIRDRRGYTF.